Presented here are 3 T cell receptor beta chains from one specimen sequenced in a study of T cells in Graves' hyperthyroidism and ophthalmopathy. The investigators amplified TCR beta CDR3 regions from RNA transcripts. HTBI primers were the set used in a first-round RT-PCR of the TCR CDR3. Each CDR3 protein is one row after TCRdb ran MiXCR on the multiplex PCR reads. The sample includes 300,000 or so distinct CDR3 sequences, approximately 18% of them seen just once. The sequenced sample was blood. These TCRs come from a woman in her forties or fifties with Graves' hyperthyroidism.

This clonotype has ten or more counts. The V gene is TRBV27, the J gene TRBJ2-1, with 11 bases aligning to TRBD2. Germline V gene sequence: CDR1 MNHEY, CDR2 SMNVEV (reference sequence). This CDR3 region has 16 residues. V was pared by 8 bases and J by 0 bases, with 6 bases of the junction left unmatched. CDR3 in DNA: TGTGCCAGCCGGTCTAGCGGGAGGAGCTCCTACAATGAGCAGTTCTTC. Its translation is CASRSSGRSSYNEQFF.

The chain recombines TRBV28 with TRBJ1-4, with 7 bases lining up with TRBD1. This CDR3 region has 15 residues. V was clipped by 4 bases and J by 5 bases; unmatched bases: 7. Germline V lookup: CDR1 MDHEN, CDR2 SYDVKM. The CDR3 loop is CASSSSGTENEKLFF. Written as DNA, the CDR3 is TGTGCCAGCAGTTCTTCCGGGACAGAGAATGAAAAACTGTTTTTT.

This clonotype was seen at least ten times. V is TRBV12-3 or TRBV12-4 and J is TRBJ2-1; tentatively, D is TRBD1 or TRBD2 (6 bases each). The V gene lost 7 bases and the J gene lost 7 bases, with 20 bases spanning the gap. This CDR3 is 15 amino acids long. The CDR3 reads CASKLSGRGRNEQFF. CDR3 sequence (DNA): TGTGCCAGCAAACTTAGCGGCAGGGGACGGAATGAGCAGTTCTTC.